These 11 T cell receptor beta chains came from one sample sequenced in a study of T-cell reconstitution after alpha-beta-depleted transplantation in children (dated by TCRdb to 2016 to 2017). The library relied on PCR. For sequencing, an Illumina HiSeq 2500 was employed. TCR libraries were prepared with molecular barcoding, using unique molecular identifiers to normalize TCRbeta repertoire quantification. TCRdb handled the public reads itself, with Q25 trimming in fastp and clone calling in MiXCR, and kept productive beta chains. Each CDR3 protein gets just one entry, which takes the most common genes and DNA from the rows behind it. Recorded for this sample are 350,000 to 450,000 distinct CDR3 sequences; about an eighth of them occurred a single time. Clones ranked in the top ten supply around 4.1% of the sample. The sample in question was PBMCs, obtained from the stem cell graft. The receptors stem from a human donor who donated a stem cell graft to a child with Fanconi anemia.

This clonotype was found many times. This chain uses TRBV5-8 with TRBJ1-1, with unresolved D. The CDR3 spans 15 residues. Germline CDR1 is SGHTS and CDR2 is YDEGEE. V lost 5 bases to trimming and J lost 4 bases, with 18 bases between them. The chain's CDR3 is CASRLKGMQTTEAFF. The CDR3, as DNA: TGTGCCAGCAGACTAAAGGGCATGCAGACCACTGAAGCTTTCTTT.

This clonotype was found many times. The chain carries TRBV5-6 and TRBJ1-5; 7 bases map to TRBD1. Germline V gives CDR1 SGHDT, CDR2 YYEEEE. This CDR3 has 18 amino acids. Unmatched junction bases numbered 15, after V lost 1 base and J lost 5 bases. CDR3: CASSLFLTGSPVDQPQHF. The CDR3 nucleotides are TGTGCCAGCAGCTTGTTCTTGACAGGGAGCCCAGTTGATCAGCCCCAGCATTTT.

This clonotype occurred a few times. The rearrangement joins TRBV6-2 or TRBV6-3 to TRBJ2-1; 13 bases are shared with TRBD2. The germline CDR1 and CDR2 sequences are MNHEY and SVGEGT. CDR3 length: 18 residues. V shed 5 bases and J 0 bases; nucleotides not matched to a gene: 7. Here the CDR3 DNA reads TGTGCCAGCAGTAGGACTAGCGGGGGCCTGAGCTCCTACAATGAGCAGTTCTTC. Its translation is CASSRTSGGLSSYNEQFF.

This clonotype was detected ten times or more. This chain links TRBV5-1 with TRBJ2-3; possibly TRBD2 for D (6 bases). The CDR3 totals 16 residues. The germline V and J ends were trimmed by 2 bases and 3 bases, with 16 bases remaining between them. Germline lookup yields CDR1 SGHRS and CDR2 YFSETQ. In DNA, the CDR3 is TGCGCCAGCAGCTTCTCAAGGAGGGGTGGTACAGATACGCAGTATTTT. Encoded protein: CASSFSRRGGTDTQYF.

This clonotype was seen at least ten times. The chain has TRBV29-1 and TRBJ2-5; the match to TRBD1 covers 9 bases. Germline-derived CDR1 and CDR2 are SQVTM and ANQGSEA. Trimming removed 6 bases from V and 4 bases from J; junction bases left unmatched: 9. The CDR3 is 14 residues long. The CDR3 DNA is TGCAGCGTGAGACAGGGGGGCCGGTCAGAGACCCAGTACTTC. This sequence encodes CSVRQGGRSETQYF.

This clonotype was detected ten times or more. The rearrangement links TRBV7-8 to TRBJ2-5, with 10 bases fitting TRBD2. The CDR3 extends over 13 amino acids. The germline V gene has CDR1 SGHVS and CDR2 FQNEAQ. With 4 bases clipped from V and 7 bases from J, the junction kept 3 bases outside the gene matches. The chain's CDR3 is CASSSSGGATQYF. In nucleotides, the CDR3 is TGTGCCAGCAGCTCTAGCGGGGGAGCGACCCAGTACTTC.

This clonotype was recorded at least ten times. The V gene is TRBV2, the J gene TRBJ2-3; unclear D gene. CDR3 length equals 11 residues. Germline lookup yields CDR1 SNHLY and CDR2 FYNNEI. Trimming took 9 bases from V and 2 from J, leaving 6 bases between them. CDR3 amino acids: CARALTDTQYF. Written as DNA, the CDR3 is TGTGCCAGGGCTCTCACAGATACGCAGTATTTT.

The table lists this clonotype with many counts. This chain uses TRBV12-3 or TRBV12-4 with TRBJ2-5, with a possible D match to TRBD2 (7 bases). The V gene lost 2 bases and the J gene lost 4 bases, with 17 bases spanning the gap. The CDR3 has 16 residues. CDR3 DNA sequence: TGTGCCAGCAGTTTATTCGGGGGGCTTTCCTCAGAGACCCAGTACTTC. It codes for CASSLFGGLSSETQYF.

V is TRBV6-1 and J is TRBJ1-5, with D hard to call. CDR3 length equals 15 residues. The V and J ends lost 4 bases and 1 base respectively, with 11 bases between them. Per germline, CDR1 MNHNS and CDR2 SASEGT. CDR3 protein: CASSAYGGSNQPQHF. CDR3 coding DNA: TGTGCCAGCAGTGCCTACGGAGGGAGCAATCAGCCCCAGCATTTT.

About this clonotype itself: Relative to the germline gene, one junction end is altered; a read error may explain this. The rearrangement uses TRBV3-1 and TRBJ2-3, with TRBD1 matching over 11 bases. This CDR3 is 19 amino acids long. Germline V gene data show CDR1 as LGHDT and CDR2 as YNNKEL (reference sequence). For the CDR3, the DNA is TGTACCAGCTGTTTATTTCGTGCCGTCGGGACAGGGGGATCAGATACGCAGTATTTT. It is translated as CTSCLFRAVGTGGSDTQYF.

J is TRBJ1-2 and V is TRBV5-1, with D possibly matching TRBD1 (5 bases). The V gene's germline CDR1 is SGHRS and CDR2 YFSETQ. Trimming cost V 4 bases and J 0 bases, with 13 bases left between them. The CDR3 has 15 residues. This CDR3 reads CASSIRQSTNYGYTF. The CDR3 nucleotides read TGCGCCAGCAGCATACGACAGAGCACTAACTATGGCTACACCTTC.